The clone carrying this T cell receptor beta chain was observed a handful of times. Six replicates per PBMC sample, mostly from around 500 ng of genomic DNA. Assay used: immunoSEQ multiplex PCR; TCRdb lists only in-frame clones, some missing. The sample holds approximately 12,000 clones, over 70% seen once. This entry comes from a study of neoadjuvant anti-PD-1 for oral cavity cancer. Study-wide context: Patients without progression got a fourth dose around day 43.

V dropped 0 bases and J dropped 3 bases, with 11 bases sitting between them. Germline lookup yields CDR1 MNHEY and CDR2 SMNVEV (reference sequence). The CDR3 has 15 amino acids. The time point: after neoadjuvant nivolumab, at surgical resection. Stage II-IVA oral cavity squamous cell carcinoma was new and untreated by systemic or radiation therapy. Blood cells were analyzed directly, without culture or expansion. This chain links TRBV27 with TRBJ1-2; D gene ambiguous. The TCR originated in a person aged 40 to 85 with oral cavity squamous cell carcinoma. The input for sequencing was PBMCs, taken after nivolumab (anti-PD-1) treatment. In DNA, the CDR3 is TGTGCCAGCAGTTTATCTAGGCCGGGAGACTATGGCTACACCTTC. This gives the protein CASSLSRPGDYGYTF.